One and the same sample provided the 12 T cell receptor beta chains below, sequenced in a study of T cell responses to AZD1222 COVID-19 vaccine. The method was immunoSEQ multiplex PCR; TCRdb's version includes in-frame clones alone and lacks a portion of them. Here the sample spans more than 150,000 clones, about 93% being singletons. Specimen: peripheral blood, collected on day 0 of AZD1222 vaccination. These receptors all stem from an adult in good health.

The rearrangement links TRBV5-1 to TRBJ2-5; 9 nucleotides agree with TRBD1. Germline CDR1 SGHRS, CDR2 YFSETQ. V trimming: 4 bases; J trimming: 9 bases; junction bases outside the gene matches: 16. CDR3 length: 16 amino acids. CDR3: CASSQRTGGWGGAQYF. Here the CDR3 DNA reads TGCGCCAGCAGCCAAAGAACAGGGGGCTGGGGTGGGGCCCAGTACTTC.

This clone was counted once. The chain has TRBV15 and TRBJ2-6, with D tentatively TRBD2 (5 bases). Germline V gene sequence: CDR1 LNHNV, CDR2 YYDKDF (reference sequence). CDR3 length equals 17 residues. The ends were cut back, 1 base at V and 2 bases at J, with 12 bases in the middle. CDR3 in DNA: TGTGCCACCAGCAGAGGAGTTACGGGAACTGGGGCCAACGTCCTGACTTTC. It encodes CATSRGVTGTGANVLTF.

The rearrangement links TRBV21-1 to TRBJ1-1; the D segment call TRBD1 is taken from the table without a DNA check. TRBV21-1 is a recognized pseudogene. The CDR3 is 13 amino acids. This CDR3 reads CASSKVAIAEAFF. CDR3 sequence (DNA): TGTGCCAGCAGCAAAGTGGCAATTGCTGAAGCTTTCTTT.

This clone occurred a few times. The chain links TRBV10-3 to TRBJ1-1, with D possibly matching TRBD1 (6 bases). V was pared by 5 bases and J by 3 bases, with 10 bases between. The CDR3 length is 13 residues. Germline V CDR1 and CDR2: ENHRY, SYGVKD. The CDR3 nucleotides read TGTGCCATCAGTAATAGGGGGGACACTGAAGCTTTCTTT. Protein sequence: CAISNRGDTEAFF.

This chain uses TRBV6-5 with TRBJ2-7; D uncertain. CDR1 is MNHEY and CDR2 is SVGAGI in the germline V gene. This CDR3 region has 11 residues. V was shortened by 6 bases and J by 0 bases, with 3 bases between the two germline ends. The CDR3 sequence: CASSDSYEQYF. CDR3 DNA: TGTGCCAGCAGCGACTCCTACGAGCAGTACTTC.

The chain combines TRBV7-2 with TRBJ1-6; D is uncertain. The CDR3 loop spans 12 amino acids. Per germline, CDR1 SGHTA and CDR2 FQGNSA. With 5 bases removed from V and 7 bases from J, the gap between germline ends came to 6 bases. CDR3 residues: CASSPRNSPLHF. CDR3 coding DNA: TGTGCCAGCAGCCCCAGGAATTCACCCCTCCACTTT. Full variable domain (rest looked up from reference TRBV7-2 and TRBJ1-6): GAGVSQSPSNKVTEKGKDVELRCDPISGHTALYWYRQSLGQGLEFLIYFQGNSAPDKSGLPSDRFSAERTGGSVSTLTIQRTQQEDSAVYLCASSPRNSPLHFGNGTRLTVT.

The rearrangement uses TRBV10-3 and TRBJ2-1; TRBD2 might be the D (5 bases). From germline, CDR1 is ENHRY and CDR2 SYGVKD. The CDR3 extends over 15 amino acids. The V end lost 4 bases, the J end lost 0 bases, and 10 bases lay between the germline ends. The CDR3, as DNA: TGTGCCATCAGTGCGGACTCGAGCTCCTACAATGAGCAGTTCTTC. Translation gives CAISADSSSYNEQFF.

The chain combines TRBV6-4 with TRBJ2-1; 11 bases map to TRBD2. Germline values: CDR1 MRHNA, CDR2 SNTAGT. The CDR3 totals 14 residues. V was pared by 4 bases and J by 8 bases, with 4 bases of the junction left unmatched. The CDR3 DNA follows: TGTGCCAGCAGTGTAGGGACTAGCGGCGATGAGCAGTTCTTC. Amino acid sequence: CASSVGTSGDEQFF.

The V gene is TRBV20-1, the J gene TRBJ2-7; D not resolved. Germline CDR1 reads DFQATT; CDR2 reads SNEGSKA (reference sequence). The CDR3 has 11 amino acids. Trimming stripped 6 bases from V and 6 bases from J, with 12 bases between. The CDR3 sequence: CSAFYRSEQYF. In DNA, the CDR3 is TGCAGTGCCTTTTACCGCTCCGAGCAGTACTTC.

This chain uses TRBV5-1 with TRBJ2-7; possible D gene TRBD2, 5 bases. The CDR3 has 12 residues. Trimming removed 5 bases from V and 7 bases from J, with 13 bases in between. Germline values: CDR1 SGHRS, CDR2 YFSETQ. The CDR3 DNA follows: TGCGCCAGCAGTACGGGCGAGCGGGAGCAGTACTTC. The encoded protein is CASSTGEREQYF.

This chain links TRBV28 with TRBJ1-1, with TRBD1 matching over 7 bases. Germline V gene sequence: CDR1 MDHEN, CDR2 SYDVKM. The CDR3 has 14 residues. Trimming at V came to 6 bases and at J to 1 base, leaving 5 bases not matched to a gene. The DNA of the CDR3 is TGTGCCAGCAGAACAGGGGCCGGGAACACTGAAGCTTTCTTT. Translation: CASRTGAGNTEAFF. The full variable domain, rest sourced from reference TRBV28 and TRBJ1-1, is DVKVTQSSRYLVKRTGEKVFLECVQDMDHENMFWYRQDPGLGLRLIYFSYDVKMKEKGDIPEGYSVSREKKERFSLILESASTNQTSMYLCASRTGAGNTEAFFGQGTRLTVV.

The chain uses TRBV19 and TRBJ2-7; D possibly corresponds to TRBD2 (6 bases). V lost 11 bases and J lost 9, with 23 bases in between. The CDR3 spans 13 residues. In germline, CDR1 is LNHDA, CDR2 SQIVND (reference sequence). CDR3 DNA sequence: TGTGCCCTCAACGAGAGGGAGGCGGTAGGGCAGTACTTC. This translates into CALNEREAVGQYF.